This TCR beta chain comes out of a study of spatial heterogeneity in lung cancer. This clonotype was seen at least ten times. The time point: sample taken at primary tumor resection. No cell sorting; template was whole RNA from tumor, lung tissue or PBMC. This CDR3 has 15 residues. Germline trimming cut 6 bases from V and 9 bases from J; bases unmatched to any gene: 14. Germline V lookup: CDR1 MNHEY, CDR2 SMNVEV (reference sequence). Each CDR3 protein gets one entry after TCRdb re-called the 5' RACE reads with MiXCR. The sample lists tens of thousands of distinct CDR3 sequences, about 6.7% occurring once.

The sequence was obtained from a female donor with early-stage non-small cell lung cancer. J is TRBJ1-2 and V is TRBV27; 9 bases are a match to TRBD1. The sequenced sample was PBMCs, obtained at surgery. The CDR3 here is CASRQNRDRVESYTF. The CDR3 nucleotides read TGTGCCAGCAGGCAAAACCGGGACAGGGTAGAGAGCTACACCTTC.